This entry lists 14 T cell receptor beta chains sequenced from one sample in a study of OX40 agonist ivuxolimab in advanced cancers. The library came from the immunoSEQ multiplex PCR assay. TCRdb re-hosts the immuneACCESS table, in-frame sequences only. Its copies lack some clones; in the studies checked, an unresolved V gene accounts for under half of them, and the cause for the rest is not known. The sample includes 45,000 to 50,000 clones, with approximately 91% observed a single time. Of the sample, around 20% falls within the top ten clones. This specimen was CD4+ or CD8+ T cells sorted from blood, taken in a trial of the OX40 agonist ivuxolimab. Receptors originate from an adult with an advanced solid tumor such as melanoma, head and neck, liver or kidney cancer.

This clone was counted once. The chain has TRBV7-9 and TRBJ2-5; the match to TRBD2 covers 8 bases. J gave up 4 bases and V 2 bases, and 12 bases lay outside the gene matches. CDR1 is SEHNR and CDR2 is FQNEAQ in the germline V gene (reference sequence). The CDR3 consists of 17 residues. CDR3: CASSLNMAGGSGETQYF. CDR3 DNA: TGTGCCAGCAGCTTAAACATGGCGGGGGGCTCGGGAGAGACCCAGTACTTC.

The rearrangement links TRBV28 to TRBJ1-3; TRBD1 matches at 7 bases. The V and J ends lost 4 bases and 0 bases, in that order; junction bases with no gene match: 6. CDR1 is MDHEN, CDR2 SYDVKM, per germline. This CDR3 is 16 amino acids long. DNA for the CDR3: TGTGCCAGCAGTTCCGCAGGGGGTTACTCTGGAAACACCATATATTTT. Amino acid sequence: CASSSAGGYSGNTIYF.

The CDR3 region has the DNA TGCAGTGCTCGCCGGGGGCCTTACCAGTTCTTC. Its protein is CSARRGPYQFF. The J gene is TRBJ2-1, the V gene TRBV20-1; possibly TRBD1 or TRBD2 for D (6 bases each). CDR3 length equals 11 residues. The V end was cut by 5 bases, the J end by 13 bases, with 15 bases between. Per germline, CDR1 DFQATT and CDR2 SNEGSKA (reference sequence).

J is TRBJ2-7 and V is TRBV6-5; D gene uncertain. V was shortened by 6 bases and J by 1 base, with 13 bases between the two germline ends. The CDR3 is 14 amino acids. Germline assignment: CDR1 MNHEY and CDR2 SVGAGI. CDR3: CASRVGVGSYEQYF. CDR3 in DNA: TGTGCCAGCAGGGTGGGTGTTGGATCCTACGAGCAGTACTTC.

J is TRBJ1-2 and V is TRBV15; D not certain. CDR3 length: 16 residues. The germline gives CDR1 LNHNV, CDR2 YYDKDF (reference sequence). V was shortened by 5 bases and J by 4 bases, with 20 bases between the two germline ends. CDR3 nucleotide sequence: TGTGCCACCAGCGAAGGAGGAGGCAGCTATCCCTATGGCTACACCTTC. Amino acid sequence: CATSEGGGSYPYGYTF.

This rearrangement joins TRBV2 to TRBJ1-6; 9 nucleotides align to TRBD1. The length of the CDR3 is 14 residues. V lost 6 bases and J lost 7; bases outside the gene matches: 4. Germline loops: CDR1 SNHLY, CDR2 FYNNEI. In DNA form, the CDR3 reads TGTGCCAGCAGGCCCGGGACAGGGAATTCACCCCTCCACTTT. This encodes CASRPGTGNSPLHF.

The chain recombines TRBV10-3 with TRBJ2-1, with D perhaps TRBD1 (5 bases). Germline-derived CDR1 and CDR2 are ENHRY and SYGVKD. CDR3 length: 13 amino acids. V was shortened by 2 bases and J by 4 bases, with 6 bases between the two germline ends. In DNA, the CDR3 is TGTGCCATCAGTGAGGACAGATACAATGAGCAGTTCTTC. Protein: CAISEDRYNEQFF.

This CDR3 reads CASGVGGGTDTQYF. CDR3 nucleotide sequence: TGTGCCAGCGGGGTTGGGGGGGGCACAGATACGCAGTATTTT. This chain links TRBV9 with TRBJ2-3; 7 bases match TRBD2. The trim removed 7 bases at V and 1 base at J, leaving 6 bases unmatched. The length of the CDR3 is 14 residues. The germline V gene encodes CDR1 SGDLS and CDR2 YYNGEE. The full variable domain, in which reference TRBV9 and TRBJ2-3 provide the parts outside the CDR3, is DSGVTQTPKHLITATGQRVTLRCSPRSGDLSVYWYQQSLDQGLQFLIQYYNGEERAKGNILERFSAQQFPDLHSELNLSSLELGDSALYFCASGVGGGTDTQYFGPGTRLTVL.

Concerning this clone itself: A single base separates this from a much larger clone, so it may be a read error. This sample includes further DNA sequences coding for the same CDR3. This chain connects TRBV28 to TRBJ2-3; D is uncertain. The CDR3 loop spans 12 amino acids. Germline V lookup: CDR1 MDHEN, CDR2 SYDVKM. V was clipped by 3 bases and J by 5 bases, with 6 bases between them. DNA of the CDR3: TGTGCCAGCAGTTTCCCTCTAGATACGCAGTATTTT. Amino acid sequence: CASSFPLDTQYF.

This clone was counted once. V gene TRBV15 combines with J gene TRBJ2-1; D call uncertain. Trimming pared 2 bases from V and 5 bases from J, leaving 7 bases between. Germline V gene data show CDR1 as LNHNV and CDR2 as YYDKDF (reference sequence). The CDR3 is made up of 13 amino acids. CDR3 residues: CATSRRPDNEQFF. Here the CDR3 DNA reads TGTGCCACCAGCAGACGGCCTGACAATGAGCAGTTCTTC.

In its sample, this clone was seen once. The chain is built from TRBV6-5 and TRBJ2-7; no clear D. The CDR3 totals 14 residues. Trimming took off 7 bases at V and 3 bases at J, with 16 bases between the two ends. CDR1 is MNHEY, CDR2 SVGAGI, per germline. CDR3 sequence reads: CASNRGPSNYEQYF. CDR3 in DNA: TGTGCCAGCAACAGAGGACCCTCCAACTACGAGCAGTACTTC.

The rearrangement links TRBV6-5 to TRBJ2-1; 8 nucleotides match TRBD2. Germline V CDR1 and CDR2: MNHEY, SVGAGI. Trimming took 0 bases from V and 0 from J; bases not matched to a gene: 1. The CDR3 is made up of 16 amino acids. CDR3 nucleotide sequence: TGTGCCAGCAGTTACTCACTAGCGGCCTCCTACAATGAGCAGTTCTTC. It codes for CASSYSLAASYNEQFF.

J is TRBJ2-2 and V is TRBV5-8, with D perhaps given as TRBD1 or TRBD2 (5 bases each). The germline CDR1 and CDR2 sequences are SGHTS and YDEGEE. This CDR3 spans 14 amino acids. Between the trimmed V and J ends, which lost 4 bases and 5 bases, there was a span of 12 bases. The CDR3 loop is CASSANWGTGELFF. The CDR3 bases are TGTGCCAGCAGCGCCAATTGGGGGACCGGGGAGCTGTTTTTT.

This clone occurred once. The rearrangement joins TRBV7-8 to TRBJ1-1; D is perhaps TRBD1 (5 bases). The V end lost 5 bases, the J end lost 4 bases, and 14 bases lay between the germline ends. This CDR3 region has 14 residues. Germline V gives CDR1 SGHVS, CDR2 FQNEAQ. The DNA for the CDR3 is TGTGCCAGCAGCACAACGGGGGGTAGCACTGAAGCTTTCTTT. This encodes CASSTTGGSTEAFF. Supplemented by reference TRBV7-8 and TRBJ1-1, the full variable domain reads GAGVSQSPRYKVAKRGQDVALRCDPISGHVSLFWYQQALGQGPEFLTYFQNEAQLDKSGLPSDRFFAERPEGSVSTLKIQRTQQEDSAVYLCASSTTGGSTEAFFGQGTRLTVV.